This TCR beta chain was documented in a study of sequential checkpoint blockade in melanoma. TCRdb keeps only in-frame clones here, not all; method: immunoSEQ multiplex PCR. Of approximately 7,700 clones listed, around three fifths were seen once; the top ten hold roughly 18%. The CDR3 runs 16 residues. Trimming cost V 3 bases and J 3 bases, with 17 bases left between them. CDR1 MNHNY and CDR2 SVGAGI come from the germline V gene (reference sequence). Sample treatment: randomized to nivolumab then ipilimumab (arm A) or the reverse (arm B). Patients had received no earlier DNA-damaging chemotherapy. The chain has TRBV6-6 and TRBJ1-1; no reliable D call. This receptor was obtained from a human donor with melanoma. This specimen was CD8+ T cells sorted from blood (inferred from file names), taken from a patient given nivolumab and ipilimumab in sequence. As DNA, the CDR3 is TGTGCCAGCAGTTATGGTTGGCGGGCGAAGGACACTGAAGCTTTCTTT. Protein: CASSYGWRAKDTEAFF.